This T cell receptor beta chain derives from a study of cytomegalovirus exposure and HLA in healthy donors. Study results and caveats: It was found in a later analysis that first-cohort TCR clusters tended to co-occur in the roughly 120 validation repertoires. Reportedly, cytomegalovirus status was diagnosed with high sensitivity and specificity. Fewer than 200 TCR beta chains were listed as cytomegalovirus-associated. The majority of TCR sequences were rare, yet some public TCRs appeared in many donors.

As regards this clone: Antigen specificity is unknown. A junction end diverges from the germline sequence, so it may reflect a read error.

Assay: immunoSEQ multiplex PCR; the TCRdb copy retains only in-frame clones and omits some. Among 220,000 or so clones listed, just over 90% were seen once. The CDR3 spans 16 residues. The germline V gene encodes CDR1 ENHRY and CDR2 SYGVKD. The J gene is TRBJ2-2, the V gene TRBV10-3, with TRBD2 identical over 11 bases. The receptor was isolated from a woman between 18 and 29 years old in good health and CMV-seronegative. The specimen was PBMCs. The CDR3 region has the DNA TGTGCCAGCGGGACTAGCGGCGTCCTGGTGACCGGAGAGCTGTTTTTT. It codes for CASGTSGVLVTGELFF.